The TCR beta chain described here comes from a study of post-analysis software for immune sequencing data (dated by TCRdb to about 2015). As for the study more broadly: The recorded disease courses included relapsing-remitting, secondary progressive and progressive-relapsing multiple sclerosis, and some patients had no subtype annotation. Patient repertoires were compared against some twelve previously published healthy control repertoires from donors aged about 6 to 27 years. A subset of samples was prepared in parallel using single-end sample barcoding, then pooled and co-amplified after Illumina adapter ligation.

General findings and caveats noted by the study authors: A handful of TRBV segments, including TRBV5-6, TRBV5-1 and TRBV20-1, were significantly more frequent in patients than controls. The multiple sclerosis patient group was slightly younger than the control group. Direct clustering with F measure showed strong co-clustering of samples prepared in the same batch, prompting a batch-effect correction. Significantly lower normalized Chao1 diversity was found in multiple sclerosis patients than in controls, suggesting substantial peripheral T-cell clonal expansion.

TCR beta repertoires were profiled from peripheral blood of under 15 young patients with multiple sclerosis to demonstrate the VDJtools post-analysis software. The patients with multiple sclerosis were children and adolescents between roughly 6 and 15 years of age. Library method: PCR. The data were produced on an Illumina HiSeq 2500. To reduce PCR and sequencing biases, unique molecular identifiers were incorporated into the TCR beta cDNA libraries. Some 500,000 cDNA molecules were obtained per 1 to 10 million input T cells, so each molecule approximated one T cell. Patient libraries were prepared and sequenced with the same protocol used for the earlier healthy control dataset. Samples belonging to the same batch were prepared together, multiplexed and sequenced on a shared HiSeq lane. Per the original workflow: Raw barcoded reads were processed with MIGEC, and single-read molecular identifier groups were discarded before consensus assembly and CDR3 extraction. VDJtools was used for post-analysis of the clonotype tables, with diversity normalized by down-sampling every dataset to the smallest sample size. To correct batch-related cross-sample contamination, repertoire overlap clustering matched CDR3 amino acid sequences but not nucleotide sequences. Through fastp at Q25 and MiXCR, TCRdb rebuilt clones from the public reads, retaining in-frame beta chains. Here each entry gathers all rows of one CDR3 protein and keeps the most common genes and DNA. V and J calls and clone size were set by TCRdb, not the authors. The sample profile shows hundreds of thousands of distinct CDR3 sequences; 30% of them were found once. Together, the top ten hold 0.56% of the sample.

To note about this clonotype: Its binding antigen is unknown. One base away there is no much larger clone; base qualities are not given.

V is clipped by 3 bases and J by 1 base, and the sequence between their germline boundaries is 9 bases long. CDR1 is given as DFQATT and CDR2 as SNEGSKA, both from the germline V gene (reference sequence). Spanning cysteine to phenylalanine, the CDR3 consists of 13 amino acids. The retained sequence is limited to the CDR3, 39 bases, with the frame set at the first base. The chain is assembled from TRBV20-1 and TRBJ1-2; the D gene assignment is ambiguous. Sequences were obtained from blood. The sequence derives from a girl aged 5 to 17 with multiple sclerosis. The DNA is as follows: TGCAGTGCTAGTCAGTCCCTTAACTATGGCTACACCTTC. It codes for CSASQSLNYGYTF.